Following are 27 T cell receptor beta chains from one sample sequenced in a study of OX40 agonist ivuxolimab in advanced cancers. This table comes from immunoSEQ multiplex PCR, and its TCRdb copy is limited to in-frame clones, with some not included. The table lists tens of thousands of clones, approximately 80% of them singletons, with roughly 4% in the top ten. Specimen: CD4+ or CD8+ T cells sorted from blood, collected in a trial of the OX40 agonist ivuxolimab. The receptors come from an adult with an advanced solid tumor such as melanoma, head and neck, liver or kidney cancer.

The chain carries TRBV19 and TRBJ1-4; 7 nucleotides align to TRBD1. With V trimmed by 9 bases and J by 5 bases, 9 bases remained unmatched. Looked up from germline, CDR1 is LNHDA and CDR2 is SQIVND (reference sequence). This CDR3 spans 14 amino acids. The CDR3, as DNA: TGTGCCAGGGTGAACGACAGGGAGAATGAAAAACTGTTTTTT. It encodes CARVNDRENEKLFF.

This chain links TRBV7-2 with TRBJ1-2, with a tentative D call TRBD1 (6 bases). CDR1 and CDR2 from the germline V gene are SGHTA and FQGNSA. The CDR3 runs 13 residues. The V and J ends lost 6 bases and 2 bases respectively, with 10 bases between them. This chain's CDR3 is CASRPTGNYGYTF. CDR3 DNA sequence: TGTGCCAGCAGACCAACAGGGAACTATGGCTACACCTTC.

This clone occurred a few times. The chain is built from TRBV5-8 and TRBJ1-2; no reliable D call. This CDR3 has 13 amino acids. The V end was cut by 0 bases, the J end by 2 bases, with 5 bases between. The V gene's germline CDR1 is SGHTS and CDR2 YDEGEE. CDR3 region: CASSLDRNYGYTF. The CDR3 coding sequence is TGTGCCAGCAGCTTGGACAGAAACTATGGCTACACCTTC.

The chain recombines TRBV2 with TRBJ1-1; no reliable D call. V shed 6 bases and J shed 1 base, with 9 bases lying between them. This CDR3 has 13 residues. The V gene's germline CDR1 is SNHLY and CDR2 FYNNEI. The CDR3 protein is CASSVARNTEAFF. The CDR3 nucleotides are TGTGCCAGCAGCGTTGCAAGGAACACTGAAGCTTTCTTT.

The CDR3, as DNA: TGTGCCAGCAGCTACAGGGACCCCTATGGCTACACCTTC. Protein product: CASSYRDPYGYTF. The chain couples TRBV5-4 to TRBJ1-2; D may be TRBD1 (6 bases). Germline CDR1 and CDR2: SGHNT and YYREEE (reference sequence). The V end was cut by 3 bases, the J end by 4 bases, with 10 bases between. This CDR3 has 13 residues.

Here the CDR3 reads CAWSLQSGAYTF. The DNA of the CDR3 is TGTGCCTGGAGTTTACAATCAGGGGCCTACACCTTC. J is TRBJ1-2 and V is TRBV30; weak D call: TRBD1 (6 bases). The CDR3 has 12 amino acids. Trimming took 2 bases from V and 10 from J, leaving 14 bases between them. Looked up from germline, CDR1 is GTSNPN and CDR2 is SVGIG (reference sequence).

The CDR3 reads CASSVLPGTTKKTQYF. CDR3 nucleotides: TGTGCCAGCAGTGTCCTCCCCGGGACTACCAAAAAGACCCAGTACTTC. The genes are TRBV6-1 and TRBJ2-5; TRBD2 agrees at 7 bases. Germline values: CDR1 MNHNS, CDR2 SASEGT. V was clipped by 4 bases and J by 6 bases; unmatched bases: 14. This CDR3 comprises 16 residues.

The rearrangement joins TRBV5-6 to TRBJ2-2; 9 nucleotides agree with TRBD2. Per the germline V gene, CDR1 is SGHDT and CDR2 is YYEEEE. This CDR3 is 15 amino acids long. The V and J ends lost 0 bases and 4 bases, in that order; junction bases with no gene match: 1. CDR3 in DNA: TGTGCCAGCAGCTTGGCGCGGGAGGGCACCGGGGAGCTGTTTTTT. This sequence encodes CASSLAREGTGELFF.

V is TRBV5-4 and J is TRBJ1-1; 7 bases line up with TRBD1. This CDR3 is built from 17 residues. After removal of 2 bases from V and 4 bases from J, the junction contained 14 bases not matched to a gene. The germline V gene has CDR1 SGHNT and CDR2 YYREEE (reference sequence). The CDR3 DNA follows: TGTGCCAGCAGCTTCCCCCCCGGGACAGTTAGTTCCACTGAAGCTTTCTTT. It yields the protein CASSFPPGTVSSTEAFF.

The chain carries TRBV18 and TRBJ1-2; possibly TRBD1 for D (5 bases). The CDR3 length is 17 residues. Germline V gene sequence: CDR1 KGHSH, CDR2 LQKENI. Trimming pared 3 bases from V and 6 bases from J, leaving 23 bases between. CDR3 coding DNA: TGTGCCAGCTCACCCCAGGCGGACAAGCCCTCGGGTGATGGCTACACCTTC. This translates into CASSPQADKPSGDGYTF.

The rearrangement links TRBV5-4 to TRBJ2-7; D unclear. Germline CDR1 reads SGHNT; CDR2 reads YYREEE (reference sequence). The CDR3 sequence is 13 residues long. V was trimmed by 0 bases and J by 3 bases, leaving 7 bases between them. CDR3 sequence reads: CASSLGSYYEQYF. CDR3 coding DNA: TGTGCCAGCAGCTTGGGTTCCTACTACGAGCAGTACTTC.

The chain employs TRBV11-2 and TRBJ2-2; weak D call: TRBD2 (7 bases). The CDR3 spans 14 residues. Between the trimmed V and J ends, which lost 7 bases and 5 bases, there was a span of 14 bases. Germline values: CDR1 SGHAT, CDR2 FQNNGV. The CDR3 DNA follows: TGTGCCAGCAATCAGGCGGGGGCGACCGGGGAGCTGTTTTTT. Amino acid sequence: CASNQAGATGELFF. Supplemented by reference TRBV11-2 and TRBJ2-2, the full variable domain reads EAGVAQSPRYKIIEKRQSVAFWCNPISGHATLYWYQQILGQGPKLLIQFQNNGVVDDSQLPKDRFSAERLKGVDSTLKIQPAKLEDSAVYLCASNQAGATGELFFGEGSRLTVL.

The chain is built from TRBV18 and TRBJ1-3; no firm D call. CDR3 length equals 14 residues. The germline gives CDR1 KGHSH, CDR2 LQKENI. The V end was cut by 0 bases, the J end by 4 bases, with 7 bases between. The DNA for the CDR3 is TGTGCCAGCTCACCACCGCGGCAGGGAAACACCATATATTTT. Translated, it gives CASSPPRQGNTIYF.

The CDR3 DNA reads as TGTGCCAGCAGTTTATGGGGGGCAGGTAGGAGAGATCAGCCCCAGCATTTT. It codes for CASSLWGAGRRDQPQHF. The V gene is TRBV28, the J gene TRBJ1-5, with D maybe TRBD1 (6 bases). The CDR3 is 17 residues long. V shed 0 bases and J shed 5 bases, with 17 bases lying between them. The germline CDR1 and CDR2 sequences are MDHEN and SYDVKM.

The genes are TRBV7-2 and TRBJ1-1; TRBD1 is a possible D gene (6 bases). The CDR3 contains 15 residues. Per the germline V gene, CDR1 is SGHTA and CDR2 is FQGNSA. V was clipped by 5 bases and J by 0 bases, with 13 bases between them. The CDR3 loop reads CASSPPGALNTEAFF. In DNA form, the CDR3 reads TGTGCCAGCAGCCCCCCAGGGGCTTTGAACACTGAAGCTTTCTTT. The whole variable domain, remainder taken from reference TRBV7-2 and TRBJ1-1, is GAGVSQSPSNKVTEKGKDVELRCDPISGHTALYWYRQSLGQGLEFLIYFQGNSAPDKSGLPSDRFSAERTGGSVSTLTIQRTQQEDSAVYLCASSPPGALNTEAFFGQGTRLTVV.

V and J are TRBV5-6 and TRBJ2-5; TRBD2 aligns across 7 bases. The J segment lost 1 base and the V segment lost 2 bases, leaving 11 bases of the junction unmatched. CDR1 is SGHDT and CDR2 is YYEEEE in the germline V gene. This CDR3 is built from 17 residues. CDR3: CASSFDGGYGSQETQYF. DNA of the CDR3: TGTGCCAGCAGCTTTGACGGGGGGTATGGGAGCCAAGAGACCCAGTACTTC.

CDR3 amino acids: CASTGRSSGANVLTF. The CDR3 coding sequence is TGTGCCAGCACCGGACGGAGCTCTGGGGCCAACGTCCTGACTTTC. This chain joins TRBV27 and TRBJ2-6; D remains ambiguous. Germline assignment: CDR1 MNHEY and CDR2 SMNVEV (reference sequence). The CDR3 is 15 amino acids. The ends were cut back, 7 bases at V and 0 bases at J, with 10 bases in the middle.

This chain uses TRBV19 with TRBJ1-2; tentative D call: TRBD1 (6 bases). Deletions cut 7 bases from V and 4 bases from J, with 16 bases between. Looked up from germline, CDR1 is LNHDA and CDR2 is SQIVND (reference sequence). The CDR3 runs to 14 residues. CDR3 sequence reads: CASTRTASPYGYTF. CDR3 in DNA: TGTGCCAGTACTCGGACAGCCTCACCCTATGGCTACACCTTC.

This chain connects TRBV15 to TRBJ1-1; 7 positions match TRBD1. CDR1 and CDR2 from the germline V gene are LNHNV and YYDKDF (reference sequence). The CDR3 spans 16 residues. J was trimmed by 2 bases and V by 3 bases; bases with no gene match: 9. CDR3 protein: CATSSPRTGRNTEAFF. CDR3 DNA sequence: TGTGCCACCAGCAGTCCTCGGACAGGTCGAAACACTGAAGCTTTCTTT.

The chain joins TRBV2 to TRBJ2-3; D is unclear. This CDR3 is built from 13 residues. Per germline, CDR1 SNHLY and CDR2 FYNNEI. The V gene lost 8 bases and the J gene lost 2 bases, with 11 bases spanning the gap. The CDR3 DNA is TGTGCCAGCGCTCAGGATACCACAGATACGCAGTATTTT. Its translation is CASAQDTTDTQYF. Combining the CDR3 with reference TRBV2 and TRBJ2-3 gives the whole variable domain EPEVTQTPSHQVTQMGQEVILRCVPISNHLYFYWYRQILGQKVEFLVSFYNNEISEKSEIFDDQFSVERPDGSNFTLKIRSTKLEDSAMYFCASAQDTTDTQYFGPGTRLTVL.

The chain links TRBV28 to TRBJ1-4; 9 bases align to TRBD1. This CDR3 is built from 15 residues. Germline-derived CDR1 and CDR2 are MDHEN and SYDVKM. The trim removed 4 bases at V and 4 bases at J, leaving 4 bases unmatched. CDR3 sequence reads: CASSSPGQGNEKLFF. As DNA, the CDR3 is TGTGCCAGCAGTTCACCGGGACAGGGTAATGAAAAACTGTTTTTT.

This chain connects TRBV10-1 to TRBJ2-1; 10 positions match TRBD1. Trimming removed 4 bases from V and 6 bases from J; junction bases left unmatched: 6. Germline CDR1 reads WNHNN; CDR2 reads SYGVQD (reference sequence). The CDR3 runs 15 residues. The chain's CDR3 is CASSVGTGVFNEQFF. In DNA form, the CDR3 reads TGCGCCAGCAGTGTGGGGACAGGGGTATTCAATGAGCAGTTCTTC.

In its sample, this clone was seen once. The chain links TRBV6-1 to TRBJ1-2, with TRBD1 matching over 9 bases. Germline-derived CDR1 and CDR2 are MNHNS and SASEGT. The CDR3 covers 16 residues. Unmatched junction bases numbered 12, after V lost 2 bases and J lost 8 bases. The CDR3 loop is CASSELQGAPFLGYTF. The CDR3 DNA is TGTGCCAGCAGTGAACTACAGGGGGCCCCTTTCTTAGGCTACACCTTC.

This clone was seen just once. The chain uses TRBV29-1 and TRBJ1-2; 10 nucleotides match TRBD1. The V segment lost 3 bases and the J segment 7 bases; nucleotides outside the gene matches: 5. This CDR3 is 13 amino acids long. Germline loops: CDR1 SQVTM, CDR2 ANQGSEA. The CDR3 sequence: CSVDRQGAGGYTF. CDR3 in DNA: TGCAGCGTTGACCGACAGGGGGCGGGTGGCTACACCTTC.

J is TRBJ1-5 and V is TRBV19, with D possibly TRBD1 on 6 matching bases. The length of the CDR3 is 15 residues. Germline CDR1 and CDR2: LNHDA and SQIVND (reference sequence). The V and J ends lost 5 bases and 1 base respectively, with 12 bases between them. Here the CDR3 reads CASSAVRGSNQPQHF. CDR3 nucleotide sequence: TGTGCCAGTAGTGCCGTCAGGGGCAGCAATCAGCCCCAGCATTTT. Supplemented by reference TRBV19 and TRBJ1-5, the full variable domain reads DGGITQSPKYLFRKEGQNVTLSCEQNLNHDAMYWYRQDPGQGLRLIYYSQIVNDFQKGDIAEGYSVSREKKESFPLTVTSAQKNPTAFYLCASSAVRGSNQPQHFGDGTRLSIL.

The chain has TRBV18 and TRBJ1-1; 7 bases fit TRBD1. The ends lost 4 bases at V and 1 base at J; junction bases unmatched: 6. CDR3 length: 15 residues. Germline V lookup: CDR1 KGHSH, CDR2 LQKENI. The CDR3, as DNA: TGTGCCAGCTCACAAAGGACAGGCGCGAACACTGAAGCTTTCTTT. It encodes CASSQRTGANTEAFF.

The count of this clone is one. The CDR3 sequence: CASKGDGSYGYTF. Written as DNA, the CDR3 is TGTGCCAGCAAGGGGGACGGAAGTTATGGCTACACCTTC. The chain joins TRBV2 to TRBJ1-2; maybe TRBD1 (6 bases). Germline V gene lookup returns CDR1 SNHLY and CDR2 FYNNEI. Trimming pared 7 bases from V and 5 bases from J, leaving 14 bases between. The CDR3 spans 13 residues.